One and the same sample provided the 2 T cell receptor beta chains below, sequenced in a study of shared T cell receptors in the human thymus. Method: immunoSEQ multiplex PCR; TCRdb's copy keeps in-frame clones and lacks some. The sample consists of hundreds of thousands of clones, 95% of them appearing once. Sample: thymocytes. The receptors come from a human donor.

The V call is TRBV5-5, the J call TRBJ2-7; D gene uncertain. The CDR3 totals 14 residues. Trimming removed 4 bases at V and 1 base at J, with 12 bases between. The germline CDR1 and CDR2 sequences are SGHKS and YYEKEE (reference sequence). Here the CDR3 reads CASSRKHLSYEQYF. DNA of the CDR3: TGTGCCAGCAGCCGAAAACACTTATCCTACGAGCAGTACTTC.

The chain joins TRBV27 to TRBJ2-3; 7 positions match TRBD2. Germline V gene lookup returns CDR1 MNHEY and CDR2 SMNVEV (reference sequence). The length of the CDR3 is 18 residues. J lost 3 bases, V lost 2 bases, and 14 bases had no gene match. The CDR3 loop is CASSLIRGRARRTDTQYF. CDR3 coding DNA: TGTGCCAGCAGTTTAATTCGGGGGAGGGCCCGAAGGACAGATACGCAGTATTTT.